The next 7 T cell receptor beta chains were all read from a single sample in a study of T-cell reconstitution after alpha-beta-depleted transplantation in children. Unique molecular identifiers were incorporated during preparation of the TCRbeta library. TCRdb recomputed calls from the PCR reads with MiXCR, one row per CDR3 protein. The table lists about 240,000 distinct CDR3 sequences, around 12% of them singletons. Sequenced material: PBMCs from the stem cell graft donor, taken from the stem cell graft. These receptors were taken from a human donor who donated a stem cell graft to a child with acute lymphoblastic leukemia.

Of note for this clonotype: This may be a read error, as it is one base from a much larger clone. The rearrangement links TRBV5-6 to TRBJ2-1; no definite D call. CDR3 length equals 15 residues. The V and J ends lost 1 base and 0 bases respectively, with 8 bases between them. Germline CDR1 reads SGHDT; CDR2 reads YYEEEE. This CDR3 reads CASSLRLDSYNEQFF. DNA of the CDR3: TGTGCCAGCAGCTTGCGGCTGGACTCCTACAATGAGCAGTTCTTC. Full variable domain (rest looked up from reference TRBV5-6 and TRBJ2-1): DAGVTQSPTHLIKTRGQQVTLRCSPKSGHDTVSWYQQALGQGPQFIFQYYEEEERQRGNFPDRFSGHQFPNYSSELNVNALLLGDSALYLCASSLRLDSYNEQFFGPGTRLTVL.

At least ten counts were recorded for this clonotype. The chain carries TRBV5-5 and TRBJ2-7, with 7 positions matching TRBD1. Trimming removed 4 bases from V and 0 bases from J; junction bases left unmatched: 4. The CDR3 totals 14 residues. Germline lookup yields CDR1 SGHKS and CDR2 YYEKEE (reference sequence). CDR3 region: CASSTTGSSYEQYF. The DNA for the CDR3 is TGTGCCAGCAGCACGACAGGGAGCTCCTACGAGCAGTACTTC.

Ten or more counts support this clonotype. This chain joins TRBV20-1 and TRBJ2-1, with D perhaps TRBD2 (6 bases). The CDR3 is made up of 13 amino acids. Germline CDR1 reads DFQATT; CDR2 reads SNEGSKA (reference sequence). V shed 2 bases and J shed 9 bases, with 14 bases lying between them. The CDR3 nucleotides are TGCAGTGCTAGAAAAACGGGAGAAGGTGAGCAGTTCTTC. Protein product: CSARKTGEGEQFF.

This clonotype was recorded many times. V and J are TRBV24-1 and TRBJ2-7; 10 positions agree with TRBD1. V shed 3 bases, J shed 6 bases, and the junction held 7 bases outside the gene matches. Germline V gene lookup returns CDR1 KGHDR and CDR2 SFDVKD. The CDR3 has 15 residues. The CDR3: CATSDPGTGAAEQYF. CDR3 DNA sequence: TGTGCCACCAGTGATCCGGGGACAGGGGCCGCCGAGCAGTACTTC.

This chain links TRBV6-1 with TRBJ2-3; D ambiguous. CDR1 is MNHNS, CDR2 SASEGT, per germline. Trimming removed 6 bases from V and 0 bases from J, with 13 bases in between. The CDR3 spans 15 residues. The CDR3 DNA follows: TGTGCCAGCAGCCTCCTAGACGGGAGCACAGATACGCAGTATTTT. Its protein product is CASSLLDGSTDTQYF.

There are many counts of this clonotype. This chain joins TRBV5-1 and TRBJ1-1; D gene ambiguous. This CDR3 has 16 residues. The V end lost 1 base, the J end lost 0 bases, and 13 bases lay between the germline ends. CDR1 is SGHRS, CDR2 YFSETQ, per germline. Here the CDR3 reads CASSLNDRNMNTEAFF. In DNA form, the CDR3 reads TGCGCCAGCAGCTTGAATGACCGGAACATGAACACTGAAGCTTTCTTT.

This clonotype came up many times. The chain has TRBV3-1 and TRBJ2-5; D remains ambiguous. This CDR3 has 14 amino acids. Germline V gene lookup returns CDR1 LGHDT and CDR2 YNNKEL (reference sequence). V dropped 4 bases and J dropped 4 bases, with 13 bases sitting between them. The CDR3 DNA reads as TGTGCCAGCAGCCTTTCGACCCAGCGAGAGACCCAGTACTTC. It encodes CASSLSTQRETQYF.